The 3 T cell receptor beta chains below all came from one sample that was sequenced in a study of identifying expanded T cells in peripheral blood. The protocol was immunoSEQ multiplex PCR, while the TCRdb copy is restricted to in-frame clones and leaves out a portion. The sample shows 80,000 or so clones, approximately 85% of them seen only once. The sequenced sample consisted of blood. The receptors stem from a person aged 18 to 75 in good health.

This rearrangement joins TRBV4-2 to TRBJ2-7; 8 positions agree with TRBD2. The CDR3 has 19 amino acids. V lost 1 base and J lost 1; bases outside the gene matches: 15. Germline V gene data show CDR1 as LGHNA and CDR2 as YNFKEQ. The chain's CDR3 is CASSQVTSGWGQGSYEQYF. The DNA of the CDR3 is TGTGCCAGCAGCCAAGTTACTAGCGGATGGGGGCAAGGGTCCTACGAGCAGTACTTC.

The chain combines TRBV7-2 with TRBJ2-3; TRBD1 might be the D (6 bases). Germline assignment: CDR1 SGHTA and CDR2 FQGNSA. V was pared by 3 bases and J by 2 bases, with 9 bases between. This CDR3 has 14 amino acids. In DNA form, the CDR3 reads TGTGCCAGCAGCTTTACAGGGTTCACAGATACGCAGTATTTT. Protein product: CASSFTGFTDTQYF.

The chain couples TRBV28 to TRBJ2-7; 7 bases are a match to TRBD1. The CDR3 has 13 residues. The V and J ends lost 8 bases and 2 bases, in that order; junction bases with no gene match: 6. CDR1 is MDHEN and CDR2 is SYDVKM in the germline V gene. CDR3 region: CASGDRLTYEQYF. The CDR3 DNA sequence: TGTGCCAGCGGGGACAGACTTACCTACGAGCAGTACTTC.